What follows are 32 T cell receptor beta chains derived from one specimen sequenced in a study of CD8 T cells in Susac syndrome. The RNA input was roughly 0.5 to 1 ug, and it was reverse transcribed with random hexamers. Each CDR3 protein is one row after TCRdb ran MiXCR on the immunoSEQ multiplex PCR reads. In the table there are about 77,000 distinct CDR3 sequences, more than 85% of which are singletons. Sequenced: CD4+ T cells from PBMCs. The receptor set was obtained from a human donor with Susac syndrome.

The chain has TRBV5-6 and TRBJ2-1, with 7 positions matching TRBD1. The CDR3 length is 15 residues. Germline CDR1 is SGHDT and CDR2 is YYEEEE. V gave up 3 bases and J gave up 0 bases; unmatched junction bases: 3. Written as DNA, the CDR3 is TGTGCCAGCAGCTGGGACAGTCTCTCCTACAATGAGCAGTTCTTC. It yields the protein CASSWDSLSYNEQFF.

The chain uses TRBV28 and TRBJ1-2; D is unclear. There are 11 residues in the CDR3. The V gene lost 2 bases and the J gene lost 8 bases, with 6 bases spanning the gap. Germline V CDR1 and CDR2: MDHEN, SYDVKM. The CDR3 DNA reads TGTGCCAGCAGTTTACTGGGGGGCTACACCTTC. Translation gives CASSLLGGYTF.

The rearrangement links TRBV6-1 to TRBJ1-3; D is uncertain. The CDR3 is 14 residues long. In germline, CDR1 is MNHNS, CDR2 SASEGT. The V and J ends lost 1 base and 4 bases respectively, with 8 bases between them. DNA for the CDR3: TGTGCCAGCAGTGAAGGACTCTGGGGAAACACCATATATTTT. Translated: CASSEGLWGNTIYF.

The rearrangement links TRBV9 to TRBJ2-7; no definite D call. Looked up from germline, CDR1 is SGDLS and CDR2 is YYNGEE. V lost 3 bases to trimming and J lost 6 bases, with 7 bases between them. The CDR3 is 11 amino acids. As DNA, the CDR3 is TGTGCCAGCAGCGCCGGTGGCGAGCAGTACTTC. It is translated as CASSAGGEQYF.

V is TRBV12-3 or TRBV12-4 and J is TRBJ1-5; tentatively, D is TRBD1 (5 bases). This CDR3 comprises 13 residues. V lost 7 bases, J lost 4 bases, and 11 bases lay in between. The CDR3 nucleotides are TGTGCCAGCACCCGAAGGGGTAATCAGCCCCAGCATTTT. Amino acid sequence: CASTRRGNQPQHF.

The chain employs TRBV7-3 and TRBJ2-7; the D gene is possibly TRBD2 (5 bases). Germline CDR1 reads SGHTA; CDR2 reads FQGTGA. The CDR3 sequence is 13 residues long. Trimming left V 5 bases short and J 3 bases short, with 11 bases between. The CDR3 loop reads CASSPNEGYEQYF. In nucleotides, the CDR3 is TGTGCCAGCAGCCCTAACGAGGGCTACGAGCAGTACTTC.

V usage is TRBV20-1 and J usage is TRBJ2-4; TRBD1 agrees at 7 bases. CDR3 length equals 13 residues. The germline V gene encodes CDR1 DFQATT and CDR2 SNEGSKA (reference sequence). J lost 7 bases, V lost 5 bases, and 8 bases had no gene match. The CDR3 loop reads CSAPDRRNNIQYF. The CDR3 DNA reads TGCAGTGCTCCGGACAGGAGGAACAACATTCAGTACTTC.

Only one count was recorded for this clonotype. V is TRBV7-9 and J is TRBJ2-5; no reliable D call. The CDR3 is made up of 15 amino acids. The germline gives CDR1 SEHNR, CDR2 FQNEAQ (reference sequence). V lost 2 bases, J lost 0 bases, and 10 bases lay in between. The CDR3 loop is CASSLPGRHQETQYF. DNA for the CDR3: TGTGCCAGCAGCTTACCGGGCCGTCACCAAGAGACCCAGTACTTC.

This clonotype was observed a single time. This rearrangement joins TRBV12-3 or TRBV12-4 to TRBJ1-3, with 8 bases fitting TRBD1. V lost 11 bases and J lost 0; bases outside the gene matches: 6. This CDR3 contains 14 residues. The CDR3 nucleotides are TGTGCCGGGGCAGGACAGGGCTCTGGAAACACCATATATTTT. This gives the protein CAGAGQGSGNTIYF.

V usage is TRBV5-6 and J usage is TRBJ2-7; D uncertain. Germline V gene data show CDR1 as SGHDT and CDR2 as YYEEEE. This CDR3 has 13 residues. The ends were cut back, 4 bases at V and 8 bases at J, with 16 bases in the middle. CDR3 amino acids: CASSQSRVQKQYF. CDR3 sequence (DNA): TGTGCCAGCAGCCAATCTCGGGTGCAGAAGCAGTACTTC.

This chain links TRBV15 with TRBJ1-3; D call uncertain. The CDR3 runs 15 residues. Germline V gene sequence: CDR1 LNHNV, CDR2 YYDKDF (reference sequence). The V end was cut by 0 bases, the J end by 2 bases, with 8 bases between. Here the CDR3 DNA reads TGTGCCACCAGCAGAGAGAGGGCGCCTGGAAACACCATATATTTT. It is translated as CATSRERAPGNTIYF. The entire variable domain, with the rest obtained from reference TRBV15 and TRBJ1-3, is as follows: DAMVIQNPRYQVTQFGKPVTLSCSQTLNHNVMYWYQQKSSQAPKLLFHYYDKDFNNEADTPDNFQSRRPNTSFCFLDIRSPGLGDTAMYLCATSRERAPGNTIYFGEGSWLTVV.

The rearrangement uses TRBV5-6 and TRBJ2-5; perhaps TRBD1 as D (6 bases). Germline V gives CDR1 SGHDT, CDR2 YYEEEE. The CDR3 sequence is 13 residues long. The V and J ends lost 4 bases and 2 bases respectively, with 9 bases between them. The CDR3 protein is CASSQDRQETQYF. In nucleotides, the CDR3 is TGTGCCAGCAGCCAGGACAGACAAGAGACCCAGTACTTC. Using reference TRBV5-6 and TRBJ2-5 for the parts outside the CDR3, the full variable domain is DAGVTQSPTHLIKTRGQQVTLRCSPKSGHDTVSWYQQALGQGPQFIFQYYEEEERQRGNFPDRFSGHQFPNYSSELNVNALLLGDSALYLCASSQDRQETQYFGPGTRLLVL.

The chain joins TRBV6-5 to TRBJ2-7; 7 nucleotides line up with TRBD2. Germline V gives CDR1 MNHEY, CDR2 SVGAGI. Trimming removed 2 bases from V and 3 bases from J; junction bases left unmatched: 13. CDR3 size: 17 residues. The CDR3 sequence: CASSYGPSGTLIYEQYF. CDR3 sequence (DNA): TGTGCCAGCAGTTACGGGCCTAGCGGAACACTTATCTACGAGCAGTACTTC.

The chain couples TRBV4-2 to TRBJ2-5; D possibly uses TRBD1 or TRBD2 (6 bases each). V lost 4 bases to trimming and J lost 2 bases, with 17 bases between them. This CDR3 contains 16 residues. CDR1 and CDR2 from the germline V gene are LGHNA and YNFKEQ. The CDR3 DNA sequence: TGTGCCAGCAGCCTAGTTGAGGGGGACTTACAAGAGACCCAGTACTTC. Translating gives CASSLVEGDLQETQYF.

This clonotype was seen more than once but under ten times. V and J are TRBV7-2 and TRBJ1-2; no definite D call. The CDR3 runs to 13 residues. V shed 3 bases and J shed 7 bases, with 12 bases lying between them. The germline gives CDR1 SGHTA, CDR2 FQGNSA. This chain's CDR3 is CASSFEQARGYTF. The CDR3 coding sequence is TGTGCCAGCAGCTTTGAGCAGGCCCGTGGCTACACCTTC. Variable domain in full (rest from reference TRBV7-2 and TRBJ1-2): GAGVSQSPSNKVTEKGKDVELRCDPISGHTALYWYRQSLGQGLEFLIYFQGNSAPDKSGLPSDRFSAERTGGSVSTLTIQRTQQEDSAVYLCASSFEQARGYTFGSGTRLTVV.

The V call is TRBV7-8, the J call TRBJ1-6; D not resolved. Deletions cut 3 bases from V and 1 base from J, with 7 bases between. Germline CDR1 and CDR2: SGHVS and FQNEAQ. The CDR3 is made up of 15 amino acids. CDR3 residues: CASSLEESYNSPLHF. The CDR3 DNA follows: TGTGCCAGCAGCTTGGAGGAATCCTATAATTCACCCCTCCACTTT.

This rearrangement joins TRBV9 to TRBJ1-2, with D maybe TRBD1 (6 bases). The ends were cut back, 0 bases at V and 6 bases at J, with 15 bases in the middle. This CDR3 comprises 15 residues. The V gene's germline CDR1 is SGDLS and CDR2 YYNGEE. In nucleotides, the CDR3 is TGTGCCAGCAGCGTAGGGGGGGCATTCTATCATGGCTACACCTTC. It codes for CASSVGGAFYHGYTF.

The chain recombines TRBV12-5 with TRBJ1-1; no definite D call. This CDR3 spans 14 amino acids. Trimming stripped 3 bases from V and 5 bases from J, with 13 bases between. CDR1 LGHNT and CDR2 FRNRAP come from the germline V gene. CDR3 loop: CASGLGAVGTEAFF. Written as DNA, the CDR3 is TGTGCTAGTGGTTTAGGCGCGGTCGGGACTGAAGCTTTCTTT. Full variable domain (rest looked up from reference TRBV12-5 and TRBJ1-1): DARVTQTPRHKVTEMGQEVTMRCQPILGHNTVFWYRQTMMQGLELLAYFRNRAPLDDSGMPKDRFSAEMPDATLATLKIQPSEPRDSAVYFCASGLGAVGTEAFFGQGTRLTVV.

The chain links TRBV29-1 to TRBJ1-5; 10 nucleotides align to TRBD1. Trimming at V came to 6 bases and at J to 7 bases, leaving 3 bases not matched to a gene. This CDR3 is built from 12 residues. CDR1 is SQVTM, CDR2 ANQGSEA, per germline. CDR3 nucleotides: TGCAGCGTCGGGACAGGGGACCAGCCCCAGCATTTT. Translating it yields CSVGTGDQPQHF.

This chain links TRBV7-3 with TRBJ2-1; 9 nucleotides align to TRBD2. This CDR3 is built from 17 residues. Germline trimming cut 4 bases from V and 5 bases from J; bases unmatched to any gene: 12. Per the germline V gene, CDR1 is SGHTA and CDR2 is FQGTGA. The CDR3 coding sequence is TGTGCCAGCAGCTCCGAGAGTGGTAGCGGGAGAAACAATGAGCAGTTCTTC. Translated: CASSSESGSGRNNEQFF.

The chain combines TRBV30 with TRBJ2-6; no clear D. The germline gives CDR1 GTSNPN, CDR2 SVGIG (reference sequence). The CDR3 loop spans 15 amino acids. Trimming cost V 5 bases and J 0 bases, with 11 bases left between them. The CDR3: CAWDASSSGANVLTF. DNA for the CDR3: TGTGCCTGGGATGCCTCATCCTCTGGGGCCAACGTCCTGACTTTC.

V gene TRBV19 combines with J gene TRBJ2-1, with 9 bases matching TRBD2. Germline V gene data show CDR1 as LNHDA and CDR2 as SQIVND (reference sequence). Trimming removed 3 bases from V and 4 bases from J; junction bases left unmatched: 10. This CDR3 comprises 17 residues. This CDR3 is CASSMGPRGGRYNEQFF. The CDR3 DNA reads as TGTGCCAGTAGTATGGGCCCGCGGGGGGGCCGATACAATGAGCAGTTCTTC.

This chain links TRBV7-7 with TRBJ2-5; D is ambiguous. Looked up from germline, CDR1 is SSHAT and CDR2 is FNYEAQ (reference sequence). The CDR3 runs 14 residues. V was clipped by 5 bases and J by 5 bases, with 15 bases between them. Here the CDR3 reads CASSPSGRPETQYF. CDR3 in DNA: TGTGCCAGCAGCCCCTCCGGCCGGCCGGAGACCCAGTACTTC. The full variable domain, completed using reference TRBV7-7 and TRBJ2-5, is GAGVSQSPRYKVTKRGQDVTLRCDPISSHATLYWYQQALGQGPEFLTYFNYEAQPDKSGLPSDRFSAERPEGSISTLTIQRTEQRDSAMYRCASSPSGRPETQYFGPGTRLLVL.

The CDR3 spells CASSYSWAGGTDTQYF. CDR3 bases: TGTGCCAGCAGTTACTCTTGGGCGGGCGGCACAGATACGCAGTATTTT. This chain joins TRBV6-2 or TRBV6-3 and TRBJ2-3, with D perhaps TRBD2 (5 bases). V was trimmed by 0 bases and J by 1 base, leaving 11 bases between them. Germline values: CDR1 MNHEY, CDR2 SVGEGT. There are 16 residues in the CDR3.

CDR3 DNA sequence: TGTGCCAGCAGCGGGGGGACAACTTCCAATCAGCCCCAGCATTTT. Its protein is CASSGGTTSNQPQHF. The chain couples TRBV9 to TRBJ1-5, with TRBD1 as a possible D gene (6 bases). The CDR3 is 15 residues long. Trimming shortened V by 3 bases and J by 3 bases, and 13 bases separated the two germline ends. The germline CDR1 and CDR2 sequences are SGDLS and YYNGEE.

This chain connects TRBV5-1 to TRBJ2-3; TRBD1 matches at 11 bases. The V gene's germline CDR1 is SGHRS and CDR2 YFSETQ. V was clipped by 4 bases and J by 4 bases; unmatched bases: 5. The CDR3 consists of 15 residues. In nucleotides, the CDR3 is TGCGCCAGCAGCCAGGGACAGGGGGAGGCAGATACGCAGTATTTT. Translated, it gives CASSQGQGEADTQYF.

The CDR3, as DNA: TGCGCCAGCAGCGCCCCCCGGCCGCAGGGGAGCTCCTACAATGAGCAGTTCTTC. Translated, it gives CASSAPRPQGSSYNEQFF. The chain has TRBV5-1 and TRBJ2-1; a possible D gene is TRBD1 (6 bases). Trimming took 4 bases from V and 0 from J, leaving 20 bases between them. Germline CDR1 reads SGHRS; CDR2 reads YFSETQ. The CDR3 runs 18 residues. Full variable domain (rest looked up from reference TRBV5-1 and TRBJ2-1): KAGVTQTPRYLIKTRGQQVTLSCSPISGHRSVSWYQQTPGQGLQFLFEYFSETQRNKGNFPGRFSGRQFSNSRSEMNVSTLELGDSALYLCASSAPRPQGSSYNEQFFGPGTRLTVL.

The rearrangement joins TRBV6-1 to TRBJ2-3; D not certain. The CDR3 extends over 13 amino acids. CDR1 and CDR2 (germline): MNHNS, SASEGT. V lost 8 bases and J lost 4, with 13 bases in between. Here the CDR3 DNA reads TGTGCCAGCGGCCGAGGCAGTTCAGATACGCAGTATTTT. Protein: CASGRGSSDTQYF.

This sequence joins TRBV5-1 and TRBJ2-1; TRBD1 matches at 8 bases. Germline CDR1 reads SGHRS; CDR2 reads YFSETQ. CDR3 length: 15 amino acids. The J segment lost 0 bases and the V segment lost 4 bases, leaving 3 bases of the junction unmatched. The CDR3 nucleotides read TGCGCCAGCAGCGTAGACAGGGGCTCCTACAATGAGCAGTTCTTC. This gives the protein CASSVDRGSYNEQFF.

This clonotype has just one count. The rearrangement uses TRBV15 and TRBJ2-1; D unresolved. The CDR3 totals 14 residues. V was trimmed by 0 bases and J by 6 bases, leaving 9 bases between them. CDR1 is LNHNV and CDR2 is YYDKDF in the germline V gene (reference sequence). The DNA for the CDR3 is TGTGCCACCAGCAGAGAATCCCGGATCAATGAGCAGTTCTTC. Translating it yields CATSRESRINEQFF.

The CDR3 DNA sequence: TGTGCCAGCAGTCGGGATTTGGATAATTCACCCCTCCACTTT. The encoded protein is CASSRDLDNSPLHF. The chain employs TRBV28 and TRBJ1-6; the D is unclear. CDR3 size: 14 residues. V lost 5 bases, J lost 5 bases, and 10 bases lay in between. Germline values: CDR1 MDHEN, CDR2 SYDVKM.

The DNA for the CDR3 is TGTGCCGGAGCCCCGGACACAGGGAAATATTCCTACGAGCAGTACTTC. Its translation is CAGAPDTGKYSYEQYF. The chain carries TRBV6-4 and TRBJ2-7, with D tentatively TRBD1 (6 bases). Germline V CDR1 and CDR2: MRHNA, SNTAGT. This CDR3 spans 16 amino acids. The ends were cut back, 11 bases at V and 1 base at J, with 24 bases in the middle.